This TCR beta chain emerged from a study of cytomegalovirus exposure and HLA in healthy donors. This PCR relied on a set of 60 Vbeta primers and 13 Jbeta primers. The data were produced by immunoSEQ multiplex PCR, yet TCRdb's version contains in-frame clones alone and is incomplete. The repertoire holds about 93,000 clones, with roughly 80% as singletons. This receptor was taken from a boy aged 5-17 years in good health and CMV-seronegative. The sample comprised PBMCs.

The CDR3 DNA reads as TGCGCCAGCAGCCAATCTTCTGCAGTGACTAACTATGGCTACACCTTC. Its protein is CASSQSSAVTNYGYTF. The J gene is TRBJ1-2, the V gene TRBV4-3; D is uncertain. V shed 2 bases and J shed 0 bases, with 13 bases lying between them. Germline assignment: CDR1 LGHNA and CDR2 YSLEER. The CDR3 length is 16 residues.